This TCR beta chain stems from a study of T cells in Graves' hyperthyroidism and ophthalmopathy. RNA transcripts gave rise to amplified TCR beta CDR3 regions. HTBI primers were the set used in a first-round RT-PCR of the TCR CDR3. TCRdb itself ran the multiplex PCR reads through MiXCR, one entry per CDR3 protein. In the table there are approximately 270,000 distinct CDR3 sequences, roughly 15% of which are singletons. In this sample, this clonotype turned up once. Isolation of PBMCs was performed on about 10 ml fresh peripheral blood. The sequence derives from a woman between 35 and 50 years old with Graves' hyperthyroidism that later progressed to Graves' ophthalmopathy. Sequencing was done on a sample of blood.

CDR3 nucleotide sequence: TGTGCCAGCAGTTTATTGGAGGACCGGAATGAGCAGTTCTTC. It is translated as CASSLLEDRNEQFF. The chain links TRBV27 to TRBJ2-1; D is perhaps TRBD2 (5 bases). The V gene's germline CDR1 is MNHEY and CDR2 SMNVEV (reference sequence). The CDR3 is made up of 14 amino acids. Trimming removed 1 base from V and 7 bases from J, with 11 bases in between.